These 29 T cell receptor beta chains were sequenced from one sample in a study of shared clonotypes between healthy human individuals. The repertoire was sequenced with immunoSEQ multiplex PCR; TCRdb's copy has only in-frame clones and lacks some. This sample has approximately 1,500,000 clones, with 98% found just once. The sequencing sample was made of naive CD4+ T cells sorted from blood. Subset described: CD45RA+ positively selected. These receptor sequences come from a man between 25 and 39 years old in good health.

The chain is built from TRBV7-2 and TRBJ1-5; D ambiguous. CDR1 and CDR2 (germline): SGHTA, FQGNSA. The CDR3 extends over 15 amino acids. V lost 3 bases and J 6 bases, leaving 15 bases between the germline ends. The CDR3 bases are TGTGCCAGCAGCTTGATCGGGGTGGGCGGTCAGCCCCAGCATTTT. Its translation: CASSLIGVGGQPQHF.

The CDR3 DNA reads as TGTGCCAGCAGCGTCCCCAAGACAGGGAGTAATGCAGATACGCAGTATTTT. This sequence encodes CASSVPKTGSNADTQYF. The genes are TRBV9 and TRBJ2-3; 7 nucleotides line up with TRBD1. There are 17 residues in the CDR3. V shed 2 bases, J shed 4 bases, and the junction held 13 bases outside the gene matches. Germline-derived CDR1 and CDR2 are SGDLS and YYNGEE.

CDR3 in amino acids: CSVGAGINQPQHF. The CDR3 bases are TGCAGCGTGGGGGCCGGGATCAATCAGCCCCAGCATTTT. The chain recombines TRBV29-1 with TRBJ1-5, with D possibly being TRBD1 (6 bases). This CDR3 is built from 13 residues. CDR1 is SQVTM and CDR2 is ANQGSEA in the germline V gene. V lost 6 bases and J 3 bases, leaving 12 bases between the germline ends.

The chain is built from TRBV5-1 and TRBJ2-1; 8 bases agree with TRBD2. Germline V CDR1 and CDR2: SGHRS, YFSETQ. The CDR3 length is 16 residues. J was trimmed by 2 bases and V by 2 bases; bases with no gene match: 6. CDR3: CASSFGLAGPYNEQFF. The CDR3 DNA sequence: TGCGCCAGCAGCTTTGGCCTAGCGGGCCCCTACAATGAGCAGTTCTTC.

This sequence joins TRBV2 and TRBJ1-1, with a possible D match to TRBD1 (5 bases). CDR1 is SNHLY and CDR2 is FYNNEI in the germline V gene. V gave up 5 bases and J gave up 11 bases, with 21 bases separating them. The CDR3 length is 14 residues. The CDR3 loop is CASSSHIRDGGAFF. CDR3 bases: TGTGCCAGCAGTTCTCATATCAGGGACGGAGGGGCTTTCTTT.

This clone has only one observation. The chain's CDR3 is CASAVGTLNQPQHF. CDR3 nucleotides: TGTGCCAGCGCAGTCGGGACACTTAATCAGCCCCAGCATTTT. This chain connects TRBV6-6 to TRBJ1-5; possibly TRBD1 for D (6 bases). The CDR3 loop spans 14 amino acids. The germline V gene encodes CDR1 MNHNY and CDR2 SVGAGI (reference sequence). V shed 8 bases and J shed 4 bases, with 15 bases lying between them.

The chain employs TRBV19 and TRBJ1-1, with D hard to call. Deletions cut 0 bases from V and 11 bases from J, with 19 bases between. CDR3 length: 15 amino acids. Germline V lookup: CDR1 LNHDA, CDR2 SQIVND (reference sequence). The CDR3 sequence is CASSIDPNAPITAFF. CDR3 coding DNA: TGTGCCAGTAGTATAGATCCCAACGCTCCCATAACGGCTTTCTTT.

The rearrangement links TRBV7-2 to TRBJ2-2; D not certain. Germline V gene data show CDR1 as SGHTA and CDR2 as FQGNSA. CDR3 length: 16 residues. V was clipped by 5 bases and J by 0 bases, with 13 bases between them. CDR3 sequence: CASSLSHAANTGELFF. For the CDR3, the DNA is TGTGCCAGCAGCCTTTCCCATGCGGCGAACACCGGGGAGCTGTTTTTT.

This chain connects TRBV7-8 to TRBJ2-1, with TRBD2 identical over 7 bases. The V gene's germline CDR1 is SGHVS and CDR2 FQNEAQ. This CDR3 spans 16 amino acids. Losses at the gene ends were 0 bases for V and 8 bases for J; bases not matched to a gene: 10. CDR3 residues: CASSLAGVLAPDEQFF. The CDR3 DNA follows: TGTGCCAGCAGCTTAGCGGGCGTACTAGCGCCGGATGAGCAGTTCTTC.

The chain links TRBV19 to TRBJ2-1; 9 bases line up with TRBD1. The germline gives CDR1 LNHDA, CDR2 SQIVND (reference sequence). V was pared by 7 bases and J by 5 bases, with 18 bases of the junction left unmatched. This CDR3 region has 18 residues. DNA of the CDR3: TGTGCCAGTACCCAATGGGGCGTGGGACAGGGTACCAACAATGAGCAGTTCTTC. As protein: CASTQWGVGQGTNNEQFF.

The chain carries TRBV5-1 and TRBJ2-3; a possible D gene is TRBD2 (6 bases). Trimming left V 0 bases short and J 0 bases short, with 14 bases between. Germline V gene lookup returns CDR1 SGHRS and CDR2 YFSETQ. CDR3 length: 17 residues. In DNA, the CDR3 is TGCGCCAGCAGCTTGGCCGGGCTAGCGTTAAGCACAGATACGCAGTATTTT. Translating it yields CASSLAGLALSTDTQYF.

This chain joins TRBV2 and TRBJ2-3; TRBD1 matches 7 bases. Unmatched junction bases numbered 7, after V lost 6 bases and J lost 4 bases. CDR1 SNHLY and CDR2 FYNNEI come from the germline V gene. This CDR3 is built from 14 residues. CDR3 protein: CASSAWDSPDTQYF. CDR3 in DNA: TGTGCCAGCAGCGCCTGGGACAGCCCAGATACGCAGTATTTT.

CDR3: CASRETDTQYF. The DNA of the CDR3 is TGTGCCAGCAGGGAGACAGATACGCAGTATTTT. V and J are TRBV2 and TRBJ2-3; D not resolved. The CDR3 has 11 amino acids. Trimming shortened V by 6 bases and J by 3 bases, and 4 bases separated the two germline ends. CDR1 and CDR2 (germline): SNHLY, FYNNEI.

The gene calls are TRBV11-2 and TRBJ2-2, with D perhaps TRBD1 (5 bases). CDR3 length: 16 amino acids. Trimming took off 4 bases at V and 2 bases at J, with 14 bases between the two ends. CDR1 is SGHAT, CDR2 FQNNGV, per germline. CDR3 sequence: CASSYRRSGNTGELFF. For the CDR3, the DNA is TGTGCCAGCAGCTACAGGCGATCGGGTAACACCGGGGAGCTGTTTTTT.

The rearrangement links TRBV5-5 to TRBJ2-3; the D call may be TRBD1 or TRBD2 (5 bases each). Germline V gene sequence: CDR1 SGHKS, CDR2 YYEKEE (reference sequence). The CDR3 is made up of 14 amino acids. The V end was cut by 0 bases, the J end by 2 bases, with 7 bases between. The CDR3, as DNA: TGTGCCAGCAGCTTGGAGGGGACCACAGATACGCAGTATTTT. Translating gives CASSLEGTTDTQYF.

CDR3 sequence (DNA): TGCGCCAGCAGCTTTGAAGGGTGGACTAGGGTTACCGGGGAGCTGTTTTTT. Translating gives CASSFEGWTRVTGELFF. The chain carries TRBV5-1 and TRBJ2-2; TRBD2 matches at 7 bases. J lost 5 bases, V lost 2 bases, and 12 bases had no gene match. CDR1 SGHRS and CDR2 YFSETQ come from the germline V gene. The CDR3 contains 17 residues. The variable domain in full, completed from reference TRBV5-1 and TRBJ2-2, reads KAGVTQTPRYLIKTRGQQVTLSCSPISGHRSVSWYQQTPGQGLQFLFEYFSETQRNKGNFPGRFSGRQFSNSRSEMNVSTLELGDSALYLCASSFEGWTRVTGELFFGEGSRLTVL.

The genes are TRBV6-1 and TRBJ2-7, with 10 bases matching TRBD1. Germline V CDR1 and CDR2: MNHNS, SASEGT. The CDR3 is 14 residues long. With V trimmed by 8 bases and J by 2 bases, 6 bases remained unmatched. This CDR3 is CASEVGQGAYEQYF. As DNA, the CDR3 is TGTGCCAGCGAAGTCGGACAGGGGGCCTACGAGCAGTACTTC.

The chain couples TRBV2 to TRBJ2-2; 7 nucleotides match TRBD1. The junction had 4 bases not matched to a gene; V was cut back by 6 bases and J by 3 bases. This CDR3 is 14 amino acids long. Germline assignment: CDR1 SNHLY and CDR2 FYNNEI. As DNA, the CDR3 is TGTGCCAGCAGCGGGACAGCCGACACCGGGGAGCTGTTTTTT. This codes for CASSGTADTGELFF.

This chain connects TRBV14 to TRBJ2-7, with 7 bases matching TRBD2. V trimming: 0 bases; J trimming: 3 bases; junction bases outside the gene matches: 5. CDR1 and CDR2 from the germline V gene are SGHDN and FVKESK. The CDR3 is 15 residues long. The CDR3 region has the DNA TGTGCCAGCAGCCAAGATATGGCGGGAGTCTACGAGCAGTACTTC. It codes for CASSQDMAGVYEQYF.

This clone was seen a single time. The chain is built from TRBV5-5 and TRBJ1-2; D gene unclear. In germline, CDR1 is SGHKS, CDR2 YYEKEE (reference sequence). This CDR3 spans 13 amino acids. V lost 4 bases and J lost 7, with 14 bases in between. CDR3 amino acids: CASSVDGLGGYTF. The CDR3 DNA reads as TGTGCCAGCAGCGTGGACGGCCTAGGTGGCTACACCTTC.

This clone was seen just once. The rearrangement uses TRBV18 and TRBJ1-4, with 8 bases aligning to TRBD1. This CDR3 is 14 amino acids long. The V gene end was trimmed by 6 bases and the J gene end by 7 bases; junction bases not matched to a gene: 7. Per germline, CDR1 KGHSH and CDR2 LQKENI. The CDR3 is CASSPGGAGEKLFF. CDR3 bases: TGTGCCAGCTCCCCAGGGGGCGCGGGTGAAAAACTGTTTTTT.

The chain employs TRBV28 and TRBJ2-3; 7 bases align to TRBD1. With V trimmed by 10 bases and J by 4 bases, 11 bases remained unmatched. The CDR3 length is 14 residues. Per the germline V gene, CDR1 is MDHEN and CDR2 is SYDVKM. The CDR3 sequence is CAISKQGLADTQYF. The CDR3 nucleotides are TGTGCCATCTCGAAACAGGGGCTGGCAGATACGCAGTATTTT.

V is TRBV5-1 and J is TRBJ1-3, with 9 positions matching TRBD1. Germline values: CDR1 SGHRS, CDR2 YFSETQ. The CDR3 totals 14 residues. V was pared by 4 bases and J by 5 bases, with 4 bases of the junction left unmatched. CDR3 nucleotide sequence: TGCGCCAGCAGCCAGGACAGGGGTAGAAACACCATATATTTT. Translated, it gives CASSQDRGRNTIYF.

The rearrangement links TRBV29-1 to TRBJ2-5; 8 bases are a match to TRBD1. Judging by the DNA end, TRBJ2-7 fits better; the J call may be wrong. From germline, CDR1 is SQVTM and CDR2 ANQGSEA. This CDR3 contains 12 residues. The CDR3 bases are TGCAGCGCCCGGACAGGGACCTACGAGCAGTACTTC. This codes for CSARTGTYEQYF.

V and J are TRBV7-2 and TRBJ1-2; 7 nucleotides agree with TRBD1. V shed 3 bases and J 5 bases; nucleotides not matched to a gene: 9. Per germline, CDR1 SGHTA and CDR2 FQGNSA. This CDR3 has 15 residues. Here the CDR3 reads CASSLDPGTAYGYTF. CDR3 bases: TGTGCCAGCAGCTTGGATCCCGGGACAGCTTATGGCTACACCTTC. The full variable domain, its missing parts supplied by reference TRBV7-2 and TRBJ1-2, is GAGVSQSPSNKVTEKGKDVELRCDPISGHTALYWYRQSLGQGLEFLIYFQGNSAPDKSGLPSDRFSAERTGGSVSTLTIQRTQQEDSAVYLCASSLDPGTAYGYTFGSGTRLTVV.

The rearrangement uses TRBV7-6 and TRBJ2-2, with D maybe TRBD1 (6 bases). Germline values: CDR1 SGHVS, CDR2 FNYEAQ. The length of the CDR3 is 18 residues. The germline V and J ends were trimmed by 1 base and 6 bases, with 21 bases remaining between them. The CDR3 loop reads CASSLGAGVLSDSGELFF. In nucleotides, the CDR3 is TGTGCCAGCAGCTTAGGGGCAGGGGTATTATCGGATTCCGGGGAGCTGTTTTTT.

V and J are TRBV18 and TRBJ2-7; D uncertain. Germline V gene data show CDR1 as KGHSH and CDR2 as LQKENI. The CDR3 totals 14 residues. Trimming shortened V by 3 bases and J by 4 bases, and 13 bases separated the two germline ends. The CDR3 reads CASSPREGHYEQYF. The CDR3 DNA reads as TGTGCCAGCTCACCCCGCGAAGGGCATTACGAGCAGTACTTC.

V usage is TRBV7-9 and J usage is TRBJ2-7; D not resolved. The CDR3 runs 14 residues. CDR1 and CDR2 from the germline V gene are SEHNR and FQNEAQ (reference sequence). Trimming pared 3 bases from V and 2 bases from J, leaving 11 bases between. The CDR3 here is CASSLGRSTYEQYF. The CDR3 DNA reads as TGTGCCAGCAGCTTGGGCAGGTCGACCTACGAGCAGTACTTC.

The sample holds one count of this clone. The genes are TRBV6-6 and TRBJ2-7; possibly TRBD2 for D (5 bases). Looked up from germline, CDR1 is MNHNY and CDR2 is SVGAGI (reference sequence). The CDR3 extends over 12 amino acids. V was pared by 8 bases and J by 1 base, with 9 bases between. This chain's CDR3 is CASARESYEQYF. The CDR3 region has the DNA TGTGCCAGCGCTAGGGAGTCCTACGAGCAGTACTTC.